In this sample, the clone carrying this TCR beta chain turned up once. Its specificity is not known. CD45RO negativity and positive selection for CCR7 defined naive CD8 cells, a population that excluded terminally differentiated effector memory CD45RA+ cells. In the authors' methods: ImmunoSEQ supplied junction-only sequences lacking quality scores, so filtering was different. Assay used: immunoSEQ multiplex PCR; TCRdb lists only in-frame clones, some missing. That table furnishes V, J and clone size, whereas the DNA furnished D and trimming. The data hold some 630,000 clones, with 95% to 97% observed a single time. The sample comes from a study of shared clonotypes between healthy human individuals. Overall study results and limits: In contrast to clonotypes shared by all four donors, non-shared clonotypes had lower generation probabilities.

The CDR3 is 15 amino acids. The germline V gene encodes CDR1 SGHDN and CDR2 FVKESK. The V gene lost 1 base and the J gene lost 0 bases, with 9 bases spanning the gap. Sequences were obtained from naive CD8+ T cells sorted from blood. The receptor was derived from a woman under 40 in good health. This sequence joins TRBV14 and TRBJ1-1; the D gene is possibly TRBD1 (5 bases). The CDR3 region is CASSQGKGLNTEAFF. DNA for the CDR3: TGTGCCAGCAGCCAAGGAAAGGGGCTGAACACTGAAGCTTTCTTT.